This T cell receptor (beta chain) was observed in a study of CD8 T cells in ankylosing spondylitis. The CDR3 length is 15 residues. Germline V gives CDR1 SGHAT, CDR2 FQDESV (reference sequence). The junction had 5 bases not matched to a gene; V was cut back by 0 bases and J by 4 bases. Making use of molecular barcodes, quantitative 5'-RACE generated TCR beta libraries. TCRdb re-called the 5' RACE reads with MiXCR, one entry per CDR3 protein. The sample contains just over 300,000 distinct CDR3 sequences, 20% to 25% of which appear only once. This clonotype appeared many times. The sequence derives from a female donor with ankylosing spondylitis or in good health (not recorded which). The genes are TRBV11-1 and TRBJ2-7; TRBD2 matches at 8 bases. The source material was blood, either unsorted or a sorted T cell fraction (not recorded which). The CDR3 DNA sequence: TGTGCCAGCAGCTTAGCCAGCGGGGGCCCTTACGAGCAGTACTTC. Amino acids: CASSLASGGPYEQYF.